One and the same sample provided the 30 T cell receptor beta chains below, sequenced in a study of TIL therapy for anti-PD-1-resistant metastatic lung cancer. The time point is: pre-treatment sample, taken before nivolumab and TIL therapy. The immunoSEQ assay was v3. TCRdb's table, derived via immunoSEQ multiplex PCR, lists solely in-frame clones and lacks some. The repertoire holds roughly 54,000 clones, with 87% as singletons. The specimen was blood, collected at baseline. These receptors were taken from a person aged 25 to 85 with non-small cell lung cancer.

This clone has only one observation. The V and J genes are TRBV18 and TRBJ2-3; 8 bases are a match to TRBD1. V was clipped by 5 bases and J by 1 base; unmatched bases: 2. This CDR3 is 14 amino acids long. Looked up from germline, CDR1 is KGHSH and CDR2 is LQKENI. CDR3 nucleotides: TGTGCCAGCTCAGACAGGGGCGGCACAGATACGCAGTATTTT. Protein: CASSDRGGTDTQYF.

The chain employs TRBV9 and TRBJ2-5; perhaps TRBD1 as D (6 bases). The length of the CDR3 is 14 residues. Germline-derived CDR1 and CDR2 are SGDLS and YYNGEE. V shed 0 bases and J shed 5 bases, with 11 bases lying between them. CDR3 sequence reads: CASSVEPGAETQYF. CDR3 DNA sequence: TGTGCCAGCAGCGTAGAACCAGGGGCGGAGACCCAGTACTTC.

The chain is built from TRBV5-4 and TRBJ2-7; D gene uncertain. This CDR3 is built from 13 residues. V gave up 0 bases and J gave up 2 bases, with 6 bases separating them. From germline, CDR1 is SGHNT and CDR2 YYREEE (reference sequence). CDR3 amino acids: CASSLAQTYEQYF. Written as DNA, the CDR3 is TGTGCCAGCAGCTTGGCTCAGACCTACGAGCAGTACTTC.

The V and J genes are TRBV5-6 and TRBJ1-2, with TRBD1 matching 7 bases. Germline loops: CDR1 SGHDT, CDR2 YYEEEE. V dropped 1 base and J dropped 3; count of bases not matched to a gene: 6. CDR3 length: 15 amino acids. The CDR3 sequence: CASSLPLDRDYGYTF. DNA for the CDR3: TGTGCCAGCAGCTTGCCCCTCGACAGGGACTATGGCTACACCTTC.

The chain carries TRBV4-1 and TRBJ2-1; perhaps TRBD2 as D (5 bases). The CDR3 runs 13 residues. Germline lookup yields CDR1 MGHRA and CDR2 YSYEKL. V was clipped by 1 base and J by 7 bases, with 8 bases between them. The CDR3 protein is CASSQVAGNEQFF. The CDR3 region has the DNA TGCGCCAGCAGCCAAGTTGCGGGTAATGAGCAGTTCTTC.

The V call is TRBV11-2, the J call TRBJ2-2; D unresolved. The V gene lost 1 base and the J gene lost 7 bases, with 4 bases spanning the gap. This CDR3 contains 12 residues. The germline V gene has CDR1 SGHAT and CDR2 FQNNGV. CDR3 in DNA: TGTGCCAGCAGCTTAGGAGTCGGGGAGCTGTTTTTT. It specifies CASSLGVGELFF.

This clone was found once. The chain joins TRBV12-5 to TRBJ2-3; D call uncertain. Trimming took off 4 bases at V and 5 bases at J, with 7 bases between the two ends. Germline V gene sequence: CDR1 LGHNT, CDR2 FRNRAP. The CDR3 loop spans 12 amino acids. The CDR3, as DNA: TGTGCTAGTGGTTCAGCCCGAGATACGCAGTATTTT. It encodes CASGSARDTQYF.

Regarding this clone: The same CDR3 arises from other DNA sequences in this sample as well. The DNA of the CDR3 is TGTGCTAGTGGTTTGGGCGGCACAGATACGCAGTATTTT. Translating gives CASGLGGTDTQYF. The chain combines TRBV12-5 with TRBJ2-3; D unclear. CDR3 length equals 13 residues. Per germline, CDR1 LGHNT and CDR2 FRNRAP. V was trimmed by 1 base and J by 1 base, leaving 3 bases between them.

V and J are TRBV7-9 and TRBJ2-7; TRBD2 aligns across 8 bases. This CDR3 is built from 16 residues. With 4 bases clipped from V and 6 bases from J, the junction kept 14 bases outside the gene matches. Germline V lookup: CDR1 SEHNR, CDR2 FQNEAQ (reference sequence). CDR3 bases: TGTGCCAGCAGCTCCCTTCCTGGAGCGGGAGCTGGCGAGCAGTACTTC. It translates to CASSSLPGAGAGEQYF.

The chain employs TRBV7-9 and TRBJ1-1, with a possible D match to TRBD1 (6 bases). Germline V gives CDR1 SEHNR, CDR2 FQNEAQ (reference sequence). V dropped 5 bases and J dropped 8 bases, with 12 bases sitting between them. The length of the CDR3 is 12 residues. In DNA form, the CDR3 reads TGTGCCAGCAGCGGGAGGACAGAAGAAGCTTTCTTT. This gives the protein CASSGRTEEAFF.

The J gene is TRBJ2-1, the V gene TRBV5-1; TRBD2 matches at 11 bases. Trimming took 0 bases from V and 5 from J; bases not matched to a gene: 4. Germline V lookup: CDR1 SGHRS, CDR2 YFSETQ. This CDR3 contains 16 residues. CDR3 nucleotides: TGCGCCAGCAGCTTGGAGGCTAGCGGGAGGAACAATGAGCAGTTCTTC. This codes for CASSLEASGRNNEQFF. The whole variable domain, filled in from reference TRBV5-1 and TRBJ2-1, reads KAGVTQTPRYLIKTRGQQVTLSCSPISGHRSVSWYQQTPGQGLQFLFEYFSETQRNKGNFPGRFSGRQFSNSRSEMNVSTLELGDSALYLCASSLEASGRNNEQFFGPGTRLTVL.

This clone was observed a few times. The rearrangement links TRBV9 to TRBJ2-2; possibly TRBD2 for D (6 bases). Germline-derived CDR1 and CDR2 are SGDLS and YYNGEE. Trimming stripped 0 bases from V and 1 base from J, with 10 bases between. The CDR3 length is 16 residues. CDR3 coding DNA: TGTGCCAGCAGCGTAGGTCCCGGGGGGAACACCGGGGAGCTGTTTTTT. Translated, it gives CASSVGPGGNTGELFF.

This chain joins TRBV27 and TRBJ2-2; D is possibly TRBD1 (6 bases). CDR3 length equals 14 residues. Trimming pared 6 bases from V and 4 bases from J, leaving 12 bases between. The germline gives CDR1 MNHEY, CDR2 SMNVEV (reference sequence). In DNA, the CDR3 is TGTGCCAGCAGACTTACAGGGAGCACCGGGGAGCTGTTTTTT. Translated, it gives CASRLTGSTGELFF.

J is TRBJ2-1 and V is TRBV5-4; TRBD2 agrees at 9 bases. The junction had 9 bases not matched to a gene; V was cut back by 5 bases and J by 0 bases. CDR1 and CDR2 (germline): SGHNT, YYREEE (reference sequence). This CDR3 contains 17 residues. The CDR3 loop reads CASRRTSGPSSYNEQFF. DNA of the CDR3: TGTGCCAGCAGACGTACTAGCGGGCCTAGCTCCTACAATGAGCAGTTCTTC. Looking up the rest from reference TRBV5-4 and TRBJ2-1 gives the full variable domain: ETGVTQSPTHLIKTRGQQVTLRCSSQSGHNTVSWYQQALGQGPQFIFQYYREEENGRGNFPPRFSGLQFPNYSSELNVNALELDDSALYLCASRRTSGPSSYNEQFFGPGTRLTVL.

This chain uses TRBV4-1 with TRBJ2-2; 9 nucleotides align to TRBD1. Germline CDR1 MGHRA, CDR2 YSYEKL. The trim removed 1 base at V and 9 bases at J, leaving 9 bases unmatched. CDR3 length equals 16 residues. CDR3: CASSQVGRGQGRELFF. CDR3 coding DNA: TGCGCCAGCAGCCAAGTAGGAAGGGGACAGGGCCGGGAGCTGTTTTTT.

This chain links TRBV28 with TRBJ2-7; the D is unclear. This CDR3 has 12 residues. Germline CDR1 reads MDHEN; CDR2 reads SYDVKM. The V gene lost 4 bases and the J gene lost 0 bases, with 4 bases spanning the gap. The chain's CDR3 is CASSSDSYEQYF. CDR3 bases: TGTGCCAGCAGTTCAGACTCCTACGAGCAGTACTTC.

The chain is built from TRBV5-4 and TRBJ2-3, with D maybe TRBD2 (6 bases). From germline, CDR1 is SGHNT and CDR2 YYREEE (reference sequence). The CDR3 length is 15 residues. V dropped 4 bases and J dropped 2 bases, with 14 bases sitting between them. The CDR3 loop is CASSPKAGSTDTQYF. The CDR3 region has the DNA TGTGCCAGCAGCCCAAAAGCGGGTTCCACAGATACGCAGTATTTT.

This chain joins TRBV21-1 and TRBJ2-7. TRBV21-1 counts as a pseudogene. This CDR3 comprises 13 residues. CDR3 loop: CASSKKVSYEQYF. Written as DNA, the CDR3 is TGTGCCAGCAGCAAAAAAGTCTCCTACGAGCAGTACTTC.

CDR3 protein: CSVEGEEREDSYNEQFF. CDR3 DNA: TGCAGCGTTGAAGGGGAGGAGCGGGAGGATTCCTACAATGAGCAGTTCTTC. The chain couples TRBV29-1 to TRBJ2-1; 9 nucleotides agree with TRBD2. Germline trimming cut 1 base from V and 1 base from J; bases unmatched to any gene: 8. This CDR3 has 17 amino acids. Germline V gives CDR1 SQVTM, CDR2 ANQGSEA.

This sequence joins TRBV12-5 and TRBJ1-3; D uncertain. Looked up from germline, CDR1 is LGHNT and CDR2 is FRNRAP. The CDR3 runs to 16 residues. V lost 1 base to trimming and J lost 0 bases, with 10 bases between them. DNA of the CDR3: TGTGCTAGTGGTTTGGCCAGACATCTCTCTGGAAACACCATATATTTT. Its protein product is CASGLARHLSGNTIYF.

The chain uses TRBV10-3 and TRBJ1-1; D gene unclear. From germline, CDR1 is ENHRY and CDR2 SYGVKD. Trimming removed 8 bases at V and 3 bases at J, with 4 bases between. The CDR3 extends over 10 amino acids. The CDR3 bases are TGTGCCATCGGGCACACTGAAGCTTTCTTT. This translates into CAIGHTEAFF.

The chain couples TRBV7-3 to TRBJ2-1, with D tentatively TRBD1 (5 bases). Germline lookup yields CDR1 SGHTA and CDR2 FQGTGA. V lost 0 bases to trimming and J lost 7 bases, with 16 bases between them. The CDR3 spans 16 residues. This CDR3 is CASSLTLGSGANEQFF. DNA of the CDR3: TGTGCCAGCAGCTTAACCCTCGGTAGTGGGGCTAATGAGCAGTTCTTC.

The chain couples TRBV19 to TRBJ2-2; a weak D match, TRBD1 (6 bases). CDR3 length equals 14 residues. Looked up from germline, CDR1 is LNHDA and CDR2 is SQIVND (reference sequence). V was cut by 8 bases and J by 4 bases, with 14 bases left in between. CDR3 nucleotides: TGTGCCAGTTGCGGACAGTTTTTCACCGGGGAGCTGTTTTTT. As protein: CASCGQFFTGELFF.

The CDR3 coding sequence is TGTGCCTGGACGGGCACCCAAGATAATACAGATACGCAGTATTTT. Translating gives CAWTGTQDNTDTQYF. The genes are TRBV30 and TRBJ2-3, with D unresolved. CDR1 GTSNPN and CDR2 SVGIG come from the germline V gene (reference sequence). The CDR3 is 15 residues long. Trimming shortened V by 4 bases and J by 3 bases, and 17 bases separated the two germline ends.

The chain has TRBV6-2 or TRBV6-3 and TRBJ1-1; 7 positions match TRBD1. V trimming: 5 bases; J trimming: 6 bases; junction bases outside the gene matches: 6. CDR1 and CDR2 from the germline V gene are MNHEY and SVGEGT. This CDR3 is 13 amino acids long. CDR3 protein: CASSDRVQSEAFF. In DNA, the CDR3 is TGTGCCAGCAGTGACAGGGTACAGTCTGAAGCTTTCTTT.

The rearrangement joins TRBV19 to TRBJ2-7; tentatively, D is TRBD1 (6 bases). The CDR3 sequence is 14 residues long. Per germline, CDR1 LNHDA and CDR2 SQIVND (reference sequence). Trimming cost V 3 bases and J 6 bases, with 15 bases left between them. CDR3 nucleotides: TGTGCCAGTAGTATCGGGCAGGGGCGAGGCGAGCAGTACTTC. This translates into CASSIGQGRGEQYF.

The V and J genes are TRBV3-1 (or the pseudogene TRBV3-2) and TRBJ1-3; the D is unclear. CDR3 size: 15 residues. V was trimmed by 1 base and J by 3 bases, leaving 10 bases between them. CDR1 and CDR2 (germline): LGHDT, YNNKEL (reference sequence). The CDR3 spells CASSQGVLGGNTIYF. The CDR3 DNA follows: TGTGCCAGCAGCCAAGGGGTACTGGGTGGAAACACCATATATTTT.

The genes are TRBV19 and TRBJ2-2; 11 bases fit TRBD2. Looked up from germline, CDR1 is LNHDA and CDR2 is SQIVND (reference sequence). The CDR3 is 16 amino acids. V gave up 5 bases and J gave up 6 bases; unmatched junction bases: 8. Here the CDR3 DNA reads TGTGCCAGTAGTCCCCGATTAGCGGGGGGGTCCGGGGAGCTGTTTTTT. This gives the protein CASSPRLAGGSGELFF.

The chain recombines TRBV4-2 with TRBJ1-2; a possible D gene is TRBD1 (5 bases). V lost 1 base, J lost 5 bases, and 14 bases lay in between. This CDR3 contains 15 residues. CDR1 and CDR2 (germline): LGHNA, YNFKEQ. CDR3 sequence: CASSQASGDVYGYTF. CDR3 DNA sequence: TGTGCCAGCAGCCAAGCATCGGGGGATGTTTATGGCTACACCTTC.

There are a few counts of this clone. CDR3 sequence reads: CASSEGGVRELFF. CDR3 bases: TGTGCCAGCAGTGAAGGAGGGGTTAGGGAGCTGTTTTTT. The chain employs TRBV6-1 and TRBJ2-2, with D perhaps matching TRBD1 or TRBD2 (5 bases each). Germline V gene data show CDR1 as MNHNS and CDR2 as SASEGT. CDR3 length equals 13 residues. V lost 1 base to trimming and J lost 9 bases, with 9 bases between them.